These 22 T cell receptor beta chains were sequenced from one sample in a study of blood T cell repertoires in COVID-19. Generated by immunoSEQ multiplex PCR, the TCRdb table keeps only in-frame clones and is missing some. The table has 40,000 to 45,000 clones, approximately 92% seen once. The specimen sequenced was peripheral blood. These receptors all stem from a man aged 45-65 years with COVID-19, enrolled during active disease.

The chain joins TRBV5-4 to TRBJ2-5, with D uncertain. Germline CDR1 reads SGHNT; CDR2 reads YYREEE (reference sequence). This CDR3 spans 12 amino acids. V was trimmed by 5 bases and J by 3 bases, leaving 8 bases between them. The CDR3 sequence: CASSRVEETQYF. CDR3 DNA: TGTGCCAGCAGTCGCGTGGAAGAGACCCAGTACTTC.

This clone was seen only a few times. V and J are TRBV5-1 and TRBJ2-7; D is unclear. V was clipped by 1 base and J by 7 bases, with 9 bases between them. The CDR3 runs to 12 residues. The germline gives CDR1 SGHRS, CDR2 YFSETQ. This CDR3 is CASSLNYGEQYF. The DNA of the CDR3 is TGCGCCAGCAGCTTGAACTACGGGGAGCAGTACTTC.

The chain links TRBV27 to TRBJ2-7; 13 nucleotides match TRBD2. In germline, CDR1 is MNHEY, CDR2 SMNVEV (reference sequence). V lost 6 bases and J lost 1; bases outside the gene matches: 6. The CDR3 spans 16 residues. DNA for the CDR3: TGTGCCAGCAGCGAAACACTAGCGGGAGGGTCCTACGAGCAGTACTTC. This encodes CASSETLAGGSYEQYF.

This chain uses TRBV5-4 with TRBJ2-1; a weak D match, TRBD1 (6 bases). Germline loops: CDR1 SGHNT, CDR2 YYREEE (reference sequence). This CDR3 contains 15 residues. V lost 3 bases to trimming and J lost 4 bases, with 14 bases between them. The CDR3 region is CASSSAEGGYNEQFF. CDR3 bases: TGTGCCAGCAGCTCTGCGGAAGGGGGATACAATGAGCAGTTCTTC.

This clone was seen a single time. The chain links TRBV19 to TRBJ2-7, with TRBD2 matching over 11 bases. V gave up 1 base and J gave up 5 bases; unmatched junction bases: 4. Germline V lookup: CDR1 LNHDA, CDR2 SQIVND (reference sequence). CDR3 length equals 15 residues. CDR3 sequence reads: CASSIALAGAHEQYF. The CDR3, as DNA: TGTGCCAGTAGTATAGCACTAGCGGGAGCCCACGAGCAGTACTTC.

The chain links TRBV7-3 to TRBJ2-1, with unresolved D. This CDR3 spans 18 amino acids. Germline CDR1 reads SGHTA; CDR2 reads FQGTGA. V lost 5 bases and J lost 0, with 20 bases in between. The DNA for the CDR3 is TGTGCCAGCAGCCCGATTAAGACTCCTTCCAGCTCCTACAATGAGCAGTTCTTC. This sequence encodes CASSPIKTPSSSYNEQFF.

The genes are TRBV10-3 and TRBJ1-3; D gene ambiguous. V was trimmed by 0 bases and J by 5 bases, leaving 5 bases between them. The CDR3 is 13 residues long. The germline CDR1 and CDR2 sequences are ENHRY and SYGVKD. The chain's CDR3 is CAISESSRNTIYF. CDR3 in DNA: TGTGCCATCAGTGAGTCAAGCAGAAACACCATATATTTT.

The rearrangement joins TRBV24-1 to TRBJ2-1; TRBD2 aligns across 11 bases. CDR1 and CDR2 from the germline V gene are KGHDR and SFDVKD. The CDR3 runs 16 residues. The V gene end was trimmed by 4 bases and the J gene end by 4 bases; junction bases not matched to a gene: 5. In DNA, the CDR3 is TGTGCCACCAGTGACCCACTAGCGGGAGTGTACAATGAGCAGTTCTTC. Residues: CATSDPLAGVYNEQFF.

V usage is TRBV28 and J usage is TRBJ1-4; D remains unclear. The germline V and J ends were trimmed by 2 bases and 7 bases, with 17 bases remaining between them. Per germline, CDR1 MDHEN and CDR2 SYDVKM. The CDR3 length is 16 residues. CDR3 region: CASSLLRLGRGEKLFF. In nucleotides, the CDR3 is TGTGCCAGCAGTTTACTCCGCCTGGGTCGCGGTGAAAAACTGTTTTTT.

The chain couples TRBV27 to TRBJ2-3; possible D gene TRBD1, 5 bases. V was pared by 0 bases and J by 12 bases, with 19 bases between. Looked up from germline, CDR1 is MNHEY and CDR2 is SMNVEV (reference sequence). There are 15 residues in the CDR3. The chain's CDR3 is CASSLSTEGVGNQYF. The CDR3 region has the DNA TGTGCCAGCAGTTTATCGACGGAAGGGGTGGGAAACCAGTATTTT.

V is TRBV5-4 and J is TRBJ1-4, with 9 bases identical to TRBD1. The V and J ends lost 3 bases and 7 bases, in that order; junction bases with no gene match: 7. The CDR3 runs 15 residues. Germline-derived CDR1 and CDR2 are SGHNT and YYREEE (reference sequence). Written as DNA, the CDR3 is TGTGCCAGCAGCTCTGGACAGGGGCAGGGTGAAAAACTGTTTTTT. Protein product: CASSSGQGQGEKLFF. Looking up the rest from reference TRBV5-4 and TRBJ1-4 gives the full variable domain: ETGVTQSPTHLIKTRGQQVTLRCSSQSGHNTVSWYQQALGQGPQFIFQYYREEENGRGNFPPRFSGLQFPNYSSELNVNALELDDSALYLCASSSGQGQGEKLFFGSGTQLSVL.

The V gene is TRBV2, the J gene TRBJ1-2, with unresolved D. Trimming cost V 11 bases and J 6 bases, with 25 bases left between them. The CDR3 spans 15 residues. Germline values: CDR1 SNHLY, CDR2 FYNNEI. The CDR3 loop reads CACRPVAGSVDGYTF. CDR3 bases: TGTGCCTGTCGCCCCGTGGCAGGTAGCGTAGATGGCTACACCTTC.

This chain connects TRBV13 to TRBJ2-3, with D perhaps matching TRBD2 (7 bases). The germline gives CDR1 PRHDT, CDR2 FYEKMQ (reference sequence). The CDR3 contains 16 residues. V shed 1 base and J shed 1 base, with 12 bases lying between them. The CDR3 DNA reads TGTGCCAGCAGCTTAGATCGCGGGGGCCGCACAGATACGCAGTATTTT. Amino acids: CASSLDRGGRTDTQYF. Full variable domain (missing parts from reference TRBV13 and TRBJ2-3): AAGVIQSPRHLIKEKRETATLKCYPIPRHDTVYWYQQGPGQDPQFLISFYEKMQSDKGSIPDRFSAQQFSDYHSELNMSSLELGDSALYFCASSLDRGGRTDTQYFGPGTRLTVL.

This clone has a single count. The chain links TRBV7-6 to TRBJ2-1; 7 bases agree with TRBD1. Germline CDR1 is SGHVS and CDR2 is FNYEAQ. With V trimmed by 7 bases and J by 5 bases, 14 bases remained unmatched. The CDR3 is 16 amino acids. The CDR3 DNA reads TGTGCCAGCACGCCCCGGCCCGGGACAGATGACAATGAGCAGTTCTTC. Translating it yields CASTPRPGTDDNEQFF. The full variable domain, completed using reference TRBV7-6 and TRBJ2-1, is GAGVSQSPRYKVTKRGQDVALRCDPISGHVSLYWYRQALGQGPEFLTYFNYEAQQDKSGLPNDRFSAERPEGSISTLTIQRTEQRDSAMYRCASTPRPGTDDNEQFFGPGTRLTVL.

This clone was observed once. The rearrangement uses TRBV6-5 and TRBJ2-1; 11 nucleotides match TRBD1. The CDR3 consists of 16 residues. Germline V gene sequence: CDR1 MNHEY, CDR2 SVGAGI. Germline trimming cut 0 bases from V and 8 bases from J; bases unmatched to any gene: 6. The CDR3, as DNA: TGTGCCAGCAGTTACTCGGGGGACAGGGGGGTCCATGAGCAGTTCTTC. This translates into CASSYSGDRGVHEQFF.

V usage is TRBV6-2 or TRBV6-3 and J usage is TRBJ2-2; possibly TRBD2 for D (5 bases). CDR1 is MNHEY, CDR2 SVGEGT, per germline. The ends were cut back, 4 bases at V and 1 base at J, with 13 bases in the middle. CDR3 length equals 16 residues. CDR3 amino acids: CASSSLGGGNTGELFF. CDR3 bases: TGTGCCAGCAGTTCCCTAGGAGGTGGGAACACCGGGGAGCTGTTTTTT.

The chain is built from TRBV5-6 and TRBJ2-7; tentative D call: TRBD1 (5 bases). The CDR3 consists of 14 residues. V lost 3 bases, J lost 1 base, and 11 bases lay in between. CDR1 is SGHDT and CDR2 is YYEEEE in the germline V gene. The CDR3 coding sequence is TGTGCCAGCAGCTGGACACTGCAGTCCTACGAGCAGTACTTC. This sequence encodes CASSWTLQSYEQYF.

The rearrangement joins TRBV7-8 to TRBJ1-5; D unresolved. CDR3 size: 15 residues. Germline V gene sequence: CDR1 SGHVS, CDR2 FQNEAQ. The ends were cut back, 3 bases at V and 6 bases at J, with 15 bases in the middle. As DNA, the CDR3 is TGTGCCAGCAGCTTCGCGGGATCCGGAGGTCAGCCCCAGCATTTT. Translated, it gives CASSFAGSGGQPQHF.

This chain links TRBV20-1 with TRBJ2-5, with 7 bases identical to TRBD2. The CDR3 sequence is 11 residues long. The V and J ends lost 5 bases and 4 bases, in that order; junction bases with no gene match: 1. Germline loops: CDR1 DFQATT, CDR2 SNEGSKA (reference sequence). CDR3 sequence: CSALAGETQYF. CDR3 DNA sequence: TGCAGTGCTTTAGCGGGAGAGACCCAGTACTTC.

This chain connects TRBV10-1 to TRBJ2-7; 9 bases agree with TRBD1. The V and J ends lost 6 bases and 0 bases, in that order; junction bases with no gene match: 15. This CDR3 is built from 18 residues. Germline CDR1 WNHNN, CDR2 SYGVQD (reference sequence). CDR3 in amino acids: CASRQGAPGSFYSYEQYF. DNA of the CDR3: TGCGCCAGCAGACAGGGGGCGCCAGGCTCTTTCTACTCCTACGAGCAGTACTTC.

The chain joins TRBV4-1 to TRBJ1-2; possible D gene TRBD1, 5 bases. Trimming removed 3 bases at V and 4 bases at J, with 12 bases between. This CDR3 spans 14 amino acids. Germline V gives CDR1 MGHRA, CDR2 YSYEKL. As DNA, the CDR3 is TGCGCCAGCAGCCAGCAACGACAGTCCTATGGCTACACCTTC. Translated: CASSQQRQSYGYTF.

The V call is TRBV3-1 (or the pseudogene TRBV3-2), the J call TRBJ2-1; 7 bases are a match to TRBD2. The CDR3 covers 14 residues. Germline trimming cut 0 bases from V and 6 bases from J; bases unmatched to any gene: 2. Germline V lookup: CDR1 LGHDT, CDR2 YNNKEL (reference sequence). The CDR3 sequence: CASSQDGGFNEQFF. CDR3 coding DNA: TGTGCCAGCAGCCAAGACGGGGGGTTCAATGAGCAGTTCTTC.